A selection of T cell receptor beta chains follows, all from one sample in a study of blood T cell repertoires in COVID-19. Profiling relied on immunoSEQ multiplex PCR, and the TCRdb table lists in-frame clones only, not all of them. Of around 180,000 clones in the sample, approximately 85% were seen once. Sequencing was performed on PBMCs or T cells enriched from blood (not recorded which). The receptors stem from a woman aged 25 to 45 who had recovered from COVID-19. The CDR3 runs from the conserved cysteine through the conserved F or W. D genes are given only for firm matches. Size is stated for part of the rows, as once, few or many counts, or as a class when the clone is expanded.

TGTGCCAGCAGACCCCGGACTAGCGGGCTCAGCTCCTACAATGAGCAGTTCTTC | CASRPRTSGLSSYNEQFF | TRBD2 | . | TRBJ2-1 | 18 | TRBV27
TGCGCCAGCAGCTCACCGCGGGGTGAGCAGTTCTTC | CASSSPRGEQFF | . | . | TRBJ2-1 | 12 | TRBV5-1
TGTGCCAGCAGCCAAGATGCGGGACGCTACAATGAGCAGTTCTTC | CASSQDAGRYNEQFF | . | . | TRBJ2-1 | 15 | TRBV3-1/TRBV3-2
TGTGCCAGTAGTATGGGTTTCGGACTAGCGGGAGGTTCTATCTACGAGCAGTACTTC | CASSMGFGLAGGSIYEQYF | TRBD2 | . | TRBJ2-7 | 19 | TRBV19
TGCGCCAGCAGTCTAGCGGGAGGGCCTACCCACGAGCAGTACTTC | CASSLAGGPTHEQYF | TRBD2 | . | TRBJ2-7 | 15 | TRBV5-1
TGTGCCAGCAGCTTAGGTGGGAGTGAGAACACCGGGGAGCTGTTTTTT | CASSLGGSENTGELFF | . | . | TRBJ2-2 | 16 | TRBV5-4
TGCGCCAGCAGTTCGACTAGCTCAAGCTCCTACGAGCAGTACTTC | CASSSTSSSSYEQYF | TRBD2 | once | TRBJ2-7 | 15 | TRBV5-1
TGTGCCAGCACTAGGGACAGGGCGGGCTCCTACGAGCAGTACTTC | CASTRDRAGSYEQYF | TRBD1 | once | TRBJ2-7 | 15 | TRBV2
TGTGCCAGCAGTGAAATGCGGCGGGCCCTGTCCTACGAGCAGTACTTC | CASSEMRRALSYEQYF | . | . | TRBJ2-7 | 16 | TRBV6-1
TGCGCCAGCAGCTTGGTCAGGATGAACACTGAAGCTTTCTTT | CASSLVRMNTEAFF | . | . | TRBJ1-1 | 14 | TRBV5-1
TGTGCCAGCAGTGAACCAGGGGAAGATTCTTATGGCTACACCTTC | CASSEPGEDSYGYTF | . | . | TRBJ1-2 | 15 | TRBV25-1
TGTGCCAGCAGTACCCGTCCCGGCTATGGCTACACCTTC | CASSTRPGYGYTF | . | . | TRBJ1-2 | 13 | TRBV27
TGTGCCAGCAGTCATAGCGGGAGTTGGGACAATGAGCAGTTCTTC | CASSHSGSWDNEQFF | TRBD2 | few | TRBJ2-1 | 15 | TRBV6-5
TGTGCCAGCAGCTACGACAGGGGGTTGACTGAAGCTTTCTTT | CASSYDRGLTEAFF | TRBD1 | . | TRBJ1-1 | 14 | TRBV5-6
TGTGCCAGCAGCTTCGGGGAATGGCAGTTCTTC | CASSFGEWQFF | . | once | TRBJ2-1 | 11 | TRBV5-4
TGTGCCATCGCGACAGGGGAAGGGAATGAGCAGTTCTTC | CAIATGEGNEQFF | TRBD1 | . | TRBJ2-1 | 13 | TRBV10-3
TGTGCCAGTAGTATACTCGGGACAGCTGAAGCTTTCTTT | CASSILGTAEAFF | TRBD1 | . | TRBJ1-1 | 13 | TRBV19
TGTGCCAGCAGCTTCGGGGTCGGATACGAGCAGTACTTC | CASSFGVGYEQYF | . | once | TRBJ2-7 | 13 | TRBV7-3
TGTGCCACCAGCAGAGATCATTTGAGCCTACGAGATACGCAGTATTTT | CATSRDHLSLRDTQYF | . | . | TRBJ2-3 | 16 | TRBV15
TGTGCCAGCAGTCCCCCAGGTTTCACTAATGAAAAACTGTTTTTT | CASSPPGFTNEKLFF | . | . | TRBJ1-4 | 15 | TRBV27
TGTGCCTGGACGGACAGGGAGAACACCGGGGAGCTGTTTTTT | CAWTDRENTGELFF | TRBD1 | . | TRBJ2-2 | 14 | TRBV30
TGTGCCAGCTCACCACCGGGACTAGCGGGGACCTACAATGAGCAGTTCTTC | CASSPPGLAGTYNEQFF | TRBD2 | once | TRBJ2-1 | 17 | TRBV18
TGTGCCAGCAGCTTACAGAGGATGGAGGAGGGAGACGAGCAGTACTTC | CASSLQRMEEGDEQYF | . | . | TRBJ2-7 | 16 | TRBV7-9
TGTGCCAGCAGCCCCCTCTCTGGAAACACCATATATTTT | CASSPLSGNTIYF | . | . | TRBJ1-3 | 13 | TRBV7-7
TGTGCCACCAGCATAGGCGGGGCGGCTAACAATCAGCCCCAGCATTTT | CATSIGGAANNQPQHF | . | . | TRBJ1-5 | 16 | TRBV15
TGTGCCAGCAGTGAAGTGGGGGGTAACGATGGCTACACCTTC | CASSEVGGNDGYTF | . | once | TRBJ1-2 | 14 | TRBV6-1
TGTGCCAGCAGCTTTCGACTAGCGGGAGAAGGGGGGGAGCTGTTTTTT | CASSFRLAGEGGELFF | TRBD2 | . | TRBJ2-2 | 16 | TRBV7-8